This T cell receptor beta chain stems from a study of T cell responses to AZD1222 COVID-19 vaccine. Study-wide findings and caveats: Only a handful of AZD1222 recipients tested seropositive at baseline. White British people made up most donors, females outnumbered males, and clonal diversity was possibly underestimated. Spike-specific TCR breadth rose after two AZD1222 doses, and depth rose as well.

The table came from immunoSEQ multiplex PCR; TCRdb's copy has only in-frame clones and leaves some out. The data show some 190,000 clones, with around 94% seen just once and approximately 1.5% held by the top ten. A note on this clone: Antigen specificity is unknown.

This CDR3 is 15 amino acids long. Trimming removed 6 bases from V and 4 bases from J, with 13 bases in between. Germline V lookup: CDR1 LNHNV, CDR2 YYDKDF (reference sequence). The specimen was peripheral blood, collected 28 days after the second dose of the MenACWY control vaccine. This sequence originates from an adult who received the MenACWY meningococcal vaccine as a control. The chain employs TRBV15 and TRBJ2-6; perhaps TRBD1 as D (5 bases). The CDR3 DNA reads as TGTGCCACCAGTACAGGTCTGGGGGGGGCCAACGTCCTGACTTTC. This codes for CATSTGLGGANVLTF.